The 18 T cell receptor beta chains given below trace back to one sample, sequenced in a study of shared clonotypes between healthy human individuals. Using immunoSEQ multiplex PCR, the repertoire was profiled, and TCRdb retains in-frame clones only, with some absent. The sample includes about 2.4 million clones, roughly 93% of them seen just once. Sequenced material: naive CD4+ T cells from PBMCs. Subset in this sample: CD45RA+ positively selected. These receptors came from a man aged 18 to 30 in good health. Some clones in this sample may be carry-over from other donors' samples.

This clone has a single count. The rearrangement links TRBV7-9 to TRBJ1-4, with D possibly TRBD1 on 5 matching bases. Germline assignment: CDR1 SEHNR and CDR2 FQNEAQ (reference sequence). Trimming took off 5 bases at V and 7 bases at J, with 14 bases between the two ends. The CDR3 is 14 amino acids. CDR3 coding DNA: TGTGCCAGCAGCCTTAGTGGGGGGGGTGAAAAACTGTTTTTT. Its protein product is CASSLSGGGEKLFF.

The chain employs TRBV7-8 and TRBJ1-5; maybe TRBD1 (6 bases). The germline V gene encodes CDR1 SGHVS and CDR2 FQNEAQ. The CDR3 runs to 14 residues. V shed 5 bases and J shed 6 bases, with 14 bases lying between them. DNA for the CDR3: TGTGCCAGCAGCACCCGGACAGCGGGTCAGCCCCAGCATTTT. Its protein product is CASSTRTAGQPQHF. Together with reference TRBV7-8 and TRBJ1-5, the CDR3 gives the full variable domain: GAGVSQSPRYKVAKRGQDVALRCDPISGHVSLFWYQQALGQGPEFLTYFQNEAQLDKSGLPSDRFFAERPEGSVSTLKIQRTQQEDSAVYLCASSTRTAGQPQHFGDGTRLSIL.

As to this clone: At one end the junction does not follow the germline gene, possibly because of a read error. The rearrangement joins TRBV29-1 to TRBJ2-7; D gene uncertain. This CDR3 region has 15 residues. Looked up from germline, CDR1 is SQVTM and CDR2 is ANQGSEA. CDR3 coding DNA: TGCAGCGTCAAACTTGCGGCCGGCCTCCAGCGCGAGCAGTGCTTC. Its protein product is CSVKLAAGLQREQCF.

This clone was counted once. V gene TRBV5-1 combines with J gene TRBJ2-7; D might be TRBD1 (5 bases). Trimming took 0 bases from V and 4 from J, leaving 11 bases between them. This CDR3 spans 14 amino acids. Germline V lookup: CDR1 SGHRS, CDR2 YFSETQ. DNA of the CDR3: TGCGCCAGCAGCTTGGAACAGGCGAAATACGAGCAGTACTTC. It codes for CASSLEQAKYEQYF.

This rearrangement joins TRBV28 to TRBJ1-2; 11 nucleotides align to TRBD1. V gave up 10 bases and J gave up 8 bases; unmatched junction bases: 15. The V gene's germline CDR1 is MDHEN and CDR2 SYDVKM. The CDR3 sequence is 15 residues long. The CDR3 DNA reads as TGTGCCACCGGCGTCCCCGGGACAGGGGGTAAAGGCTACACCTTC. Its protein product is CATGVPGTGGKGYTF.

This clone was seen a single time. The identical CDR3 is also encoded by other nucleotide sequences in the sample. The J gene is TRBJ1-2, the V gene TRBV5-4; D is ambiguous. Trimming shortened V by 2 bases and J by 1 base, and 9 bases separated the two germline ends. This CDR3 has 14 residues. Germline V CDR1 and CDR2: SGHNT, YYREEE (reference sequence). The CDR3 DNA reads TGTGCCAGCAGCTTTGGTCGGGTTAACTATGGCTACACCTTC. It is translated as CASSFGRVNYGYTF.

The chain is built from TRBV6-8 and TRBJ1-2; a possible D gene is TRBD1 (5 bases). Germline V gene sequence: CDR1 MNHGY, CDR2 SAAAGT. The CDR3 spans 16 residues. V lost 6 bases and J lost 4, with 21 bases in between. The DNA of the CDR3 is TGTGCCAGCAGCCAGGGACGGTTTAACAATTCCTATGGCTACACCTTC. It specifies CASSQGRFNNSYGYTF.

The chain couples TRBV7-9 to TRBJ1-3; weak D call: TRBD1 (5 bases). Trimming shortened V by 1 base and J by 7 bases, and 11 bases separated the two germline ends. This CDR3 comprises 14 residues. The V gene's germline CDR1 is SEHNR and CDR2 FQNEAQ (reference sequence). The CDR3: CASSLDPEGNTIYF. The DNA for the CDR3 is TGTGCCAGCAGCTTAGACCCCGAGGGGAACACCATATATTTT.

This chain connects TRBV18 to TRBJ1-1; D is uncertain. The CDR3 covers 14 residues. The V gene's germline CDR1 is KGHSH and CDR2 LQKENI. Trimming took 3 bases from V and 3 from J, leaving 11 bases between them. CDR3 residues: CASSPVSGDTEAFF. Here the CDR3 DNA reads TGTGCCAGCTCACCCGTCTCTGGCGACACTGAAGCTTTCTTT.

As concerns this clone: In the same sample, other DNA sequences code for this CDR3. V is TRBV27 and J is TRBJ1-3; D is undetermined. V lost 6 bases and J 0 bases, leaving 6 bases between the germline ends. Per germline, CDR1 MNHEY and CDR2 SMNVEV (reference sequence). The CDR3 consists of 13 residues. The CDR3 loop reads CASSQLSGNTIYF. The CDR3 region has the DNA TGTGCCAGCAGCCAACTCTCTGGAAACACCATATATTTT.

For this clone: This CDR3 is also generated by other DNA sequences in the sample. The rearrangement links TRBV6-6 to TRBJ1-5, with a possible D match to TRBD1 (6 bases). Trimming pared 3 bases from V and 4 bases from J, leaving 10 bases between. Germline V gene sequence: CDR1 MNHNY, CDR2 SVGAGI (reference sequence). This CDR3 is 14 amino acids long. CDR3 amino acids: CASSYLQGNQPQHF. CDR3 coding DNA: TGTGCCAGCAGTTATCTTCAGGGGAATCAGCCCCAGCATTTT.

In the case of this clone: The junction shows a germline mismatch at one end, possibly a read error. The rearrangement uses TRBV7-7 and TRBJ1-4; D gene uncertain. The germline V gene encodes CDR1 SSHAT and CDR2 FNYEAQ (reference sequence). There are 15 residues in the CDR3. CDR3 protein: CASRPYGWINDKLFF. Here the CDR3 DNA reads TGTGCCAGCAGACCATACGGGTGGATTAATGACAAACTGTTTTTT.

The chain employs TRBV7-7 and TRBJ2-7; D not certain. Germline V lookup: CDR1 SSHAT, CDR2 FNYEAQ (reference sequence). Trimming took off 9 bases at V and 5 bases at J, with 8 bases between the two ends. CDR3 length: 10 residues. In DNA form, the CDR3 reads TGTGCCAGAAAATCGGACGAGCAGTACTTC. Protein: CARKSDEQYF.

The V and J genes are TRBV19 and TRBJ2-3, with TRBD1 as a possible D gene (6 bases). There are 14 residues in the CDR3. Germline V gene lookup returns CDR1 LNHDA and CDR2 SQIVND (reference sequence). The V end was cut by 3 bases, the J end by 3 bases, with 10 bases between. The CDR3 sequence: CASSINQGTDTQYF. The CDR3 nucleotides read TGTGCCAGTAGTATCAACCAGGGGACAGATACGCAGTATTTT.

This chain links TRBV10-1 with TRBJ2-3, with 8 bases fitting TRBD1. This CDR3 has 13 amino acids. With 6 bases clipped from V and 4 bases from J, the junction kept 3 bases outside the gene matches. The germline gives CDR1 WNHNN, CDR2 SYGVQD (reference sequence). The CDR3 bases are TGCGCCAGCAGCGACAGGGGCGCAGATACGCAGTATTTT. Protein product: CASSDRGADTQYF.

The genes are TRBV27 and TRBJ2-7; D perhaps matches TRBD1 (5 bases). The germline V and J ends were trimmed by 2 bases and 2 bases, with 25 bases remaining between them. This CDR3 is 19 amino acids long. Germline CDR1 MNHEY, CDR2 SMNVEV (reference sequence). As DNA, the CDR3 is TGTGCCAGCAGTTTACCCGACAGCAGCGTGAATTGCCCTACCTACGAGCAGTACTTC. Translating it yields CASSLPDSSVNCPTYEQYF.

The rearrangement links TRBV4-1 to TRBJ2-7, with 8 bases fitting TRBD1. The CDR3 extends over 15 amino acids. J was trimmed by 2 bases and V by 4 bases; bases with no gene match: 7. Germline V gene sequence: CDR1 MGHRA, CDR2 YSYEKL. The CDR3 here is CASSLYRGSPYEQYF. CDR3 DNA sequence: TGCGCCAGCAGCCTTTACAGGGGGTCTCCCTACGAGCAGTACTTC.

On this clone itself: Other nucleotide sequences in the sample specify the same CDR3. The rearrangement joins TRBV5-1 to TRBJ2-5; no reliable D call. Germline V gives CDR1 SGHRS, CDR2 YFSETQ. The CDR3 loop spans 14 amino acids. Deletions cut 0 bases from V and 2 bases from J, with 8 bases between. In DNA form, the CDR3 reads TGCGCCAGCAGCTTGGTGAGCAGTCAAGAGACCCAGTACTTC. Protein sequence: CASSLVSSQETQYF.